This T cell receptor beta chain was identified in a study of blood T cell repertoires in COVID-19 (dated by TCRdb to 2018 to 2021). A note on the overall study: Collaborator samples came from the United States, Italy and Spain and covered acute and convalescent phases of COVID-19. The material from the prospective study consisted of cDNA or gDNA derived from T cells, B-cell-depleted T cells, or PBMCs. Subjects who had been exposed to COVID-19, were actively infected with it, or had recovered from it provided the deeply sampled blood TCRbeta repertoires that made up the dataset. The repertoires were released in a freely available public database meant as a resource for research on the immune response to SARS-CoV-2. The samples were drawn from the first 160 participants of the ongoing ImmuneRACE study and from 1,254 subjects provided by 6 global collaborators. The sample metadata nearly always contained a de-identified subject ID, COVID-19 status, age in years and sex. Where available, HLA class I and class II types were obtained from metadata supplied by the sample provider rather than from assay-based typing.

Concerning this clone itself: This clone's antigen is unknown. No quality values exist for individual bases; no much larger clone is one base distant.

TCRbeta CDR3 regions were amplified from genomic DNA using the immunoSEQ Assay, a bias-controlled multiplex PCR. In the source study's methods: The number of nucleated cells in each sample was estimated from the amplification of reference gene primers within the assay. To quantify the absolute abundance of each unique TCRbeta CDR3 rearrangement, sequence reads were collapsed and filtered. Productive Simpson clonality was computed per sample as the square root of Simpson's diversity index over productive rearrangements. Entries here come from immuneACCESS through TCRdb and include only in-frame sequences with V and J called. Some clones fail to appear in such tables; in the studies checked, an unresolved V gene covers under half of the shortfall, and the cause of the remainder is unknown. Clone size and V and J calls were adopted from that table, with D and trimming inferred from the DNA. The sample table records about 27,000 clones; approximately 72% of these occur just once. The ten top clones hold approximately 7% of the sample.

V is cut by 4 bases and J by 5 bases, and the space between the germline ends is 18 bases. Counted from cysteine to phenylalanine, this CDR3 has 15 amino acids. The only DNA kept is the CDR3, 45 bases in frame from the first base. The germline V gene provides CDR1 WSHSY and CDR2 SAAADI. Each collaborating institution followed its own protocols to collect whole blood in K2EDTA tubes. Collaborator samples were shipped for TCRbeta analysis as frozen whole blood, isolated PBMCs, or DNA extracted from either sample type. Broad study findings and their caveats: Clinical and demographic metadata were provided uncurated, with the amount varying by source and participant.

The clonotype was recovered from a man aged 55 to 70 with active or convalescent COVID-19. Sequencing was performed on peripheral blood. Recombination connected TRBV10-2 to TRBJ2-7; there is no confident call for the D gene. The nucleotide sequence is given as TGCGCCAGCAGTGTGGAGCGCGAGATGTTCCACGAGCAGTACTTC. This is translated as CASSVEREMFHEQYF.